This T cell receptor (beta chain) was observed in a study of response to subunit inactivated influenza vaccine (dated by TCRdb to the late 2010s). Regarding the study in general: Deep quantitative profiling of the T cell receptor repertoire was used in the study to follow responses to a trivalent subunit inactivated influenza vaccine.

V drops 0 bases and J drops 10 bases, leaving 13 bases in between. Its CDR3 holds 14 amino acids, cysteine through phenylalanine. Just the 42-base CDR3 DNA is kept, in frame starting at base 1. CDR1 LGHDT and CDR2 YNNKEL were looked up in the germline V gene (reference sequence). This clonotype was observed a few times. Which antigen it targets is not known. Nothing much larger sits one base from this clone, and base qualities are not available. Beyond this particular receptor, the publication reports: According to the authors, only a limited number of new T cells may be recruited by each seasonal influenza vaccination.

Preparation of the library involved RT-PCR. Sequencing took place on an Illumina HiSeq 2500. The raw public reads went through TCRdb reprocessing: fastp at Q25, MiXCR clone calling, in-frame beta chains kept. Rows are unified per CDR3 protein, each entry keeping the most common DNA and genes. This sample has about 500,000 distinct CDR3 sequences in its table, and approximately 17% of those were observed once. The ten largest clones represent less than 4% of the sample. The chain uses TRBV3-1 and TRBJ2-1; TRBD2 might be the D gene, on 5 matching bases. The receptor's source is a man aged 45 to 75 who received an inactivated influenza vaccine. Donor details come from another sample of the same person, matched by shared clones. Sequenced material: CD4+ T cells sorted from PBMCs, taken 23 to 25 months after vaccination. The CDR3 loop reads CASSQDLDYGEQFF. The sequence in DNA is TGTGCCAGCAGCCAAGATTTAGACTACGGGGAGCAGTTCTTC.